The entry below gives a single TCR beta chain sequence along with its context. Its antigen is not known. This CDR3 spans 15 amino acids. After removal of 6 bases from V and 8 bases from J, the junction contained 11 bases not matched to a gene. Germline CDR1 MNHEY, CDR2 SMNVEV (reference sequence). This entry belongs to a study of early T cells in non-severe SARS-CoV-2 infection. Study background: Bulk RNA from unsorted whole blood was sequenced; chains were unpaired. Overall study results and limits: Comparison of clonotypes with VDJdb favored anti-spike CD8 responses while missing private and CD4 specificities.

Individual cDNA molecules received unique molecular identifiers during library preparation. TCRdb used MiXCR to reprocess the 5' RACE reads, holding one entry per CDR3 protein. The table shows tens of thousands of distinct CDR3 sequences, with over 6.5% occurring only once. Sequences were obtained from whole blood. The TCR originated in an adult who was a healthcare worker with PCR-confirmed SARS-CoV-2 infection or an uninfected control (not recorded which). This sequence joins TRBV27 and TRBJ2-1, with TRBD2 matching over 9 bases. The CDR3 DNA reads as TGTGCCAGCAGACCCCATTCTAGCGGGATCGATGAGCAGTTCTTC. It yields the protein CASRPHSSGIDEQFF.